The rows below give T cell receptor beta chains drawn from one sample of a study of control samples from healthy donors and cancer patients. Sequencing was performed with immunoSEQ multiplex PCR; in TCRdb, only in-frame clones are kept and a portion is missing. The data contain about 160,000 clones, around nine tenths of them singletons. Sample: blood. The source of these receptors is a man between 25 and 39 years old in good health. Each CDR3 is given with its conserved first and last residue. The D gene is left open where the match is weak. Clone size is shown for a subset of rows, as once, few, many or a class of expanded clone.

CDR3nt: TGTGCCAGCAGCTTATCAGGACTAGCGGCAGATACGCAGTATTTT
CDR3aa: CASSLSGLAADTQYF
j_gene: TRBJ2-3
abundance: NA
d_gene: TRBD2
v_gene: TRBV7-3

CDR3nt: TGTGCCACCAGCTCCCATCGGACAGACTCGGTTGAGCAGTACTTC
CDR3aa: CATSSHRTDSVEQYF
j_gene: TRBJ2-7
abundance: NA
d_gene: NA
v_gene: TRBV15

CDR3nt: TGCGCCAGCAGCCAAGGGGAGCCAAGCGTTTCCCGCTCCTACGAGCAGTACTTC
CDR3aa: CASSQGEPSVSRSYEQYF
j_gene: TRBJ2-7
abundance: NA
d_gene: NA
v_gene: TRBV4-1

CDR3nt: TGTGCTAGTGGTTACGGTGGCAATGGCTACACCTTC
CDR3aa: CASGYGGNGYTF
j_gene: TRBJ1-2
abundance: NA
d_gene: NA
v_gene: TRBV12-5

CDR3nt: TGTGCCAGCAGTGAGCCCGGGAGGGAAAGCGGGGAGCTGTTTTTT
CDR3aa: CASSEPGRESGELFF
j_gene: TRBJ2-2
abundance: NA
d_gene: TRBD2
v_gene: TRBV6-1

CDR3nt: TGTGCCAGCAGTTTTGCGAGGGGCTCTAACTATGGCTACACCTTC
CDR3aa: CASSFARGSNYGYTF
j_gene: TRBJ1-2
abundance: NA
d_gene: NA
v_gene: TRBV6-6

CDR3nt: TGTGCCAGCAGCCTACATAGGGTGGGAGAGACCCAGTACTTC
CDR3aa: CASSLHRVGETQYF
j_gene: TRBJ2-5
abundance: NA
d_gene: NA
v_gene: TRBV11-2

CDR3nt: TGTGCCAGCAGTCCGGACAGCTTCTATGGCTACACCTTC
CDR3aa: CASSPDSFYGYTF
j_gene: TRBJ1-2
abundance: NA
d_gene: NA
v_gene: TRBV28

CDR3nt: TGTGCCAGCAGTTTTTCTTCGCGGGGGGGCCGAGATACGCAGTATTTT
CDR3aa: CASSFSSRGGRDTQYF
j_gene: TRBJ2-3
abundance: NA
d_gene: TRBD2
v_gene: TRBV27

CDR3nt: TGTGCCAGCAGTTCTTCTAGCGGGAGTCGCCACGAGCAGTACTTC
CDR3aa: CASSSSSGSRHEQYF
j_gene: TRBJ2-7
abundance: NA
d_gene: TRBD2
v_gene: TRBV27

CDR3nt: TGTGCCAGCTCGACAGTAAATAATGAAAAACTGTTTTTT
CDR3aa: CASSTVNNEKLFF
j_gene: TRBJ1-4
abundance: NA
d_gene: NA
v_gene: TRBV19

CDR3nt: TGTGCCAGCAGCAAAACCCGCGACACTGCCAATCAGCCCCAGCATTTT
CDR3aa: CASSKTRDTANQPQHF
j_gene: TRBJ1-5
abundance: NA
d_gene: NA
v_gene: TRBV7-8

CDR3nt: TGTGCCAGCAGCTCTGGGGCAGGGTACGAGCAGTACTTC
CDR3aa: CASSSGAGYEQYF
j_gene: TRBJ2-7
abundance: few
d_gene: NA
v_gene: TRBV7-9

CDR3nt: TGTGCCAGCAGTCCCGGAGGCGATGAGCAGTTCTTC
CDR3aa: CASSPGGDEQFF
j_gene: TRBJ2-1
abundance: NA
d_gene: NA
v_gene: TRBV25-1

CDR3nt: TGTGCCAGCAGTACGGACAGGAGGGAGACCCAGTACTTC
CDR3aa: CASSTDRRETQYF
j_gene: TRBJ2-5
abundance: NA
d_gene: TRBD1
v_gene: TRBV5-6

CDR3nt: TGTGCCAGCAGCTCCGGACAGGGGCTGAACACCGGGGAGCTGTTTTTT
CDR3aa: CASSSGQGLNTGELFF
j_gene: TRBJ2-2
abundance: few
d_gene: TRBD1
v_gene: TRBV7-2

CDR3nt: TGTGCCAGCAGTCCCGGGACTAGCGTTTCGGAGACCCAGTACTTC
CDR3aa: CASSPGTSVSETQYF
j_gene: TRBJ2-5
abundance: NA
d_gene: TRBD2
v_gene: TRBV7-9

CDR3nt: TGTGCCATCAGTGACCTTAGCGGGGAGCTGTTTTTT
CDR3aa: CAISDLSGELFF
j_gene: TRBJ2-2
abundance: NA
d_gene: NA
v_gene: TRBV10-3

CDR3nt: TGTGCCAGCAGCCAACCGGGAGTCGGAAAACTGTTTTTT
CDR3aa: CASSQPGVGKLFF
j_gene: TRBJ1-4
abundance: NA
d_gene: NA
v_gene: TRBV4-2

CDR3nt: TGTGCCAGCAGCTCCGGGACCGTACTCCAGACCCAGTACTTC
CDR3aa: CASSSGTVLQTQYF
j_gene: TRBJ2-5
abundance: NA
d_gene: NA
v_gene: TRBV7-2

CDR3nt: TGCGCCAGCAGCCAATCAAGACAGGGGAGCGGAAACACCATATATTTT
CDR3aa: CASSQSRQGSGNTIYF
j_gene: TRBJ1-3
abundance: NA
d_gene: TRBD1
v_gene: TRBV4-1

CDR3nt: TGTGCCATCAGGGAACTAATGAACACCGGGGAGCTGTTTTTT
CDR3aa: CAIRELMNTGELFF
j_gene: TRBJ2-2
abundance: NA
d_gene: NA
v_gene: TRBV10-3

CDR3nt: TGTGCCAGCAGTCCGACAGGGTATTCCACTGAAGCTTTCTTT
CDR3aa: CASSPTGYSTEAFF
j_gene: TRBJ1-1
abundance: NA
d_gene: TRBD1
v_gene: TRBV7-2

CDR3nt: TGTGCCAGCAGCCAAATACCGGGACGGGGGAACGCTGAAGCTTTCTTT
CDR3aa: CASSQIPGRGNAEAFF
j_gene: TRBJ1-1
abundance: once
d_gene: NA
v_gene: TRBV27

CDR3nt: TGCGCCAGCAGCTTGGACGGGACGCATAATGAAAAACTGTTTTTT
CDR3aa: CASSLDGTHNEKLFF
j_gene: TRBJ1-4
abundance: NA
d_gene: NA
v_gene: TRBV5-1

CDR3nt: TGTGCCAGCTCATTAAGGGACAGCGATGAAAAACTGTTTTTT
CDR3aa: CASSLRDSDEKLFF
j_gene: TRBJ1-4
abundance: NA
d_gene: TRBD1
v_gene: TRBV18

CDR3nt: TGTGCCAGCAGCACCAAGGGGCTAGCGGGAGGGAACACCGGGGAGCTGTTTTTT
CDR3aa: CASSTKGLAGGNTGELFF
j_gene: TRBJ2-2
abundance: once
d_gene: TRBD2
v_gene: TRBV7-6

CDR3nt: TGTGCCAGCAGTTCGCTCGACCTCGCACCCCTCCACTTT
CDR3aa: CASSSLDLAPLHF
j_gene: TRBJ1-6
abundance: NA
d_gene: NA
v_gene: TRBV6-5

CDR3nt: TGTGCCAGCAGCCTCCTACAGGGGGGAGGAGAGACCCAGTACTTC
CDR3aa: CASSLLQGGGETQYF
j_gene: TRBJ2-5
abundance: once
d_gene: TRBD1
v_gene: TRBV5-6

CDR3nt: TGCGCCAGCAGCCTCTTGGGGGGACGCAGGGGGCCCGCCACCGGGGAGCTGTTTTTT
CDR3aa: CASSLLGGRRGPATGELFF
j_gene: TRBJ2-2
abundance: NA
d_gene: TRBD1
v_gene: TRBV4-3

CDR3nt: TGTGCCAGCAGCCTACAGGGGATGGATACGCAGTATTTT
CDR3aa: CASSLQGMDTQYF
j_gene: TRBJ2-3
abundance: NA
d_gene: TRBD1
v_gene: TRBV7-9

CDR3nt: TGTGCCAGCAGCCAGTGGGGACAGGAAGACTACGAGCAGTACTTC
CDR3aa: CASSQWGQEDYEQYF
j_gene: TRBJ2-7
abundance: once
d_gene: TRBD1
v_gene: TRBV11-2

CDR3nt: TGTGCCAGCAGCGCGACCGGGACAGCGGCGTACGAGCAGTACTTC
CDR3aa: CASSATGTAAYEQYF
j_gene: TRBJ2-7
abundance: NA
d_gene: TRBD1
v_gene: TRBV7-9

CDR3nt: TGTGCCAGCAGCGTAGAGGACGTAGCGGGGCTTTACACAGATACGCAGTATTTT
CDR3aa: CASSVEDVAGLYTDTQYF
j_gene: TRBJ2-3
abundance: NA
d_gene: TRBD2
v_gene: TRBV9

CDR3nt: TGTGCCAGCAGCCAAGAAGCCTGGGACAATGAGCAGTTCTTC
CDR3aa: CASSQEAWDNEQFF
j_gene: TRBJ2-1
abundance: NA
d_gene: NA
v_gene: TRBV4-2

CDR3nt: TGTGCCAGCAGCCAGAGGACTGGCGGGTCAAGTGAGCAGTTCTTC
CDR3aa: CASSQRTGGSSEQFF
j_gene: TRBJ2-1
abundance: NA
d_gene: NA
v_gene: TRBV3-1/TRBV3-2

CDR3nt: TGTGCCAGCGGAGCCCTCGCGGGGAACACTGAAGCTTTCTTT
CDR3aa: CASGALAGNTEAFF
j_gene: TRBJ1-1
abundance: NA
d_gene: NA
v_gene: TRBV25-1

CDR3nt: TGTGCCAGCAGCCAAGGGCTTAAAGAGACCCAGTACTTC
CDR3aa: CASSQGLKETQYF
j_gene: TRBJ2-5
abundance: NA
d_gene: NA
v_gene: TRBV3-1/TRBV3-2

CDR3nt: TGTGCCAGCAGTTTGGGGGGGGGTGGCTACACCTTC
CDR3aa: CASSLGGGGYTF
j_gene: TRBJ1-2
abundance: NA
d_gene: NA
v_gene: TRBV28

CDR3nt: TGTGCCAGCAGGACAGGGGGCCTTGGAGGAGGCTACACCTTC
CDR3aa: CASRTGGLGGGYTF
j_gene: TRBJ1-2
abundance: NA
d_gene: TRBD1
v_gene: TRBV6-6

CDR3nt: TGTGCCAGCAGCTCGGAGTCCTACGAGCAGTACTTC
CDR3aa: CASSSESYEQYF
j_gene: TRBJ2-7
abundance: NA
d_gene: NA
v_gene: TRBV11-2

CDR3nt: TGTGCCAGCAGCCGAAGCGGGACGGGCAATGAAAAACTGTTTTTT
CDR3aa: CASSRSGTGNEKLFF
j_gene: TRBJ1-4
abundance: NA
d_gene: NA
v_gene: TRBV3-1/TRBV3-2

CDR3nt: TGTGCCAGCAGTTTCTGGTCTAGCGGGGGGGCAAAGACCCAGTACTTC
CDR3aa: CASSFWSSGGAKTQYF
j_gene: TRBJ2-5
abundance: NA
d_gene: TRBD2
v_gene: TRBV28

CDR3nt: TGTGCCACCTACGGGGGGCCCCGGGGAGGCGGCTACACCTTC
CDR3aa: CATYGGPRGGGYTF
j_gene: TRBJ1-2
abundance: few
d_gene: NA
v_gene: TRBV10-3

CDR3nt: TGCGCCAGCAGCCAAGTGTCGGTGACGGGTGGCTACACCTTC
CDR3aa: CASSQVSVTGGYTF
j_gene: TRBJ1-2
abundance: NA
d_gene: NA
v_gene: TRBV4-1

CDR3nt: TGCGCCAGCAGCTTTACAGCTTCGGACACCGGGGAGCTGTTTTTT
CDR3aa: CASSFTASDTGELFF
j_gene: TRBJ2-2
abundance: NA
d_gene: NA
v_gene: TRBV5-1

CDR3nt: TGCGCCAGCAGCTTGGAGGGGACAGGGCGCGAAAAACTGTTTTTT
CDR3aa: CASSLEGTGREKLFF
j_gene: TRBJ1-4
abundance: NA
d_gene: TRBD1
v_gene: TRBV5-1

CDR3nt: TGCAGCGTTGGAGGAAGACAGGGGGCAGAGACCCAGTACTTC
CDR3aa: CSVGGRQGAETQYF
j_gene: TRBJ2-5
abundance: once
d_gene: TRBD1
v_gene: TRBV29-1

CDR3nt: TGTGCCAGTAGCTCCGGCTACCGTGGGACGCAGTATTTT
CDR3aa: CASSSGYRGTQYF
j_gene: TRBJ2-3
abundance: NA
d_gene: NA
v_gene: TRBV19

CDR3nt: TGTGCCATGCAAGACAGTGACACCGGGGAGCTGTTTTTT
CDR3aa: CAMQDSDTGELFF
j_gene: TRBJ2-2
abundance: NA
d_gene: NA
v_gene: TRBV7-9

CDR3nt: TGTGCCAGCGGAGACGCTGAAGCTTTCTTT
CDR3aa: CASGDAEAFF
j_gene: TRBJ1-1
abundance: NA
d_gene: NA
v_gene: TRBV2

CDR3nt: TGTGCCAGCAGTTACAGGGAATCGGGAAACATTCAGTACTTC
CDR3aa: CASSYRESGNIQYF
j_gene: TRBJ2-4
abundance: NA
d_gene: NA
v_gene: TRBV27

CDR3nt: TGCAGCGTTACCCGGGGGAGGGGAGCTAACTATGGCTACACCTTC
CDR3aa: CSVTRGRGANYGYTF
j_gene: TRBJ1-2
abundance: NA
d_gene: NA
v_gene: TRBV29-1

CDR3nt: TGTGCCAGCAGTGACCTTCTCACAGATACGCAGTATTTT
CDR3aa: CASSDLLTDTQYF
j_gene: TRBJ2-3
abundance: NA
d_gene: NA
v_gene: TRBV6-4